Each of the 5 T cell receptor beta chains below was sequenced from the same sample in a study of brain T cells in children with intractable seizures. Sequenced by immunoSEQ multiplex PCR; TCRdb stores in-frame clones only, minus some. The data contain approximately 40,000 clones, about 93% of them seen just once; the ten biggest clones take up about 6%. The sample in question was peripheral blood, obtained at surgery. These receptors all stem from a girl aged 2 to 10 with tuberous sclerosis and intractable seizures.

V is TRBV4-2 and J is TRBJ1-1, with TRBD1 as a possible D gene (5 bases). The CDR3 has 16 residues. The germline CDR1 and CDR2 sequences are LGHNA and YNFKEQ. Trimming took off 3 bases at V and 0 bases at J, with 14 bases between the two ends. CDR3 loop: CASSHPSDMMNTEAFF. The CDR3 DNA reads as TGTGCCAGCAGCCACCCATCGGACATGATGAACACTGAAGCTTTCTTT.

DNA of the CDR3: TGTGCCAGCAGCTCCGGACAGGGGGCTATTGTGTCTAATGAAAAACTGTTTTTT. This encodes CASSSGQGAIVSNEKLFF. The genes are TRBV11-2 and TRBJ1-4; 11 bases match TRBD1. V gave up 4 bases and J gave up 3 bases; unmatched junction bases: 10. The length of the CDR3 is 18 residues. CDR1 is SGHAT, CDR2 FQNNGV, per germline.

The CDR3 sequence is CASKSGGSYNSPLHF. CDR3 in DNA: TGTGCCAGCAAATCAGGGGGGTCCTATAATTCACCCCTCCACTTT. The V gene is TRBV25-1, the J gene TRBJ1-6, with 7 bases aligning to TRBD1. The CDR3 spans 15 residues. Germline V lookup: CDR1 MGHDK, CDR2 SYGVNS. Losses at the gene ends were 7 bases for V and 1 base for J; bases not matched to a gene: 4. Full variable domain (remainder filled in from reference TRBV25-1 and TRBJ1-6): EADIYQTPRYLVIGTGKKITLECSQTMGHDKMYWYQQDPGMELHLIHYSYGVNSTEKGDLSSESTVSRIRTEHFPLTLESARPSHTSQYLCASKSGGSYNSPLHFGNGTRLTVT.

The gene calls are TRBV6-5 and TRBJ2-3; the D gene is possibly TRBD1 (5 bases). Germline-derived CDR1 and CDR2 are MNHEY and SVGAGI. The CDR3 is made up of 15 amino acids. Deletions cut 10 bases from V and 4 bases from J, with 21 bases between. In DNA, the CDR3 is TGTGCCACCGACGGGTGGTGGGGCTATCCAGATACGCAGTATTTT. Protein product: CATDGWWGYPDTQYF.

The V call is TRBV30, the J call TRBJ1-3; 9 bases are a match to TRBD1. Per germline, CDR1 GTSNPN and CDR2 SVGIG (reference sequence). Trimming cost V 0 bases and J 0 bases; bases outside gene matches: 3. The CDR3 sequence is 16 residues long. For the CDR3, the DNA is TGTGCCTGGAGTGTGGGACAGGGCTCCTCTGGAAACACCATATATTTT. Protein product: CAWSVGQGSSGNTIYF.